The 4 T cell receptor beta chains given below trace back to one sample, sequenced in a study of blood T cells in healthy people across ages. Using a J-beta primer mix together with a sample-barcoded 5' primer, a second PCR was run for roughly 7 to 11 cycles. TCRdb analysed the 5' RACE reads with MiXCR anew, one entry per CDR3 protein. The sample shows about 1.8 million distinct CDR3 sequences, roughly 49% of them seen only once. Sequencing was carried out using blood. These receptors all come from a woman aged 40-49 years in good health.

This clonotype has just a few counts. CDR3 bases: TGTGCCAGCGAAGGGGACCTTTACAATGAGCAGTTCTTC. Translation: CASEGDLYNEQFF. The J gene is TRBJ2-1, the V gene TRBV9; TRBD1 or TRBD2 may be the D gene (5 bases each). Deletions cut 7 bases from V and 4 bases from J, with 12 bases between. The CDR3 has 13 residues. Per germline, CDR1 SGDLS and CDR2 YYNGEE.

In this sample, this clonotype turned up once. This chain connects TRBV20-1 to TRBJ2-7; 9 nucleotides line up with TRBD2. V was clipped by 3 bases and J by 6 bases; unmatched bases: 9. The germline CDR1 and CDR2 sequences are DFQATT and SNEGSKA (reference sequence). This CDR3 has 14 residues. The CDR3 loop reads CSARVLAGRLEQYF. CDR3 DNA sequence: TGCAGTGCTAGGGTGCTAGCGGGGCGACTCGAGCAGTACTTC.

The chain recombines TRBV7-9 with TRBJ2-1; TRBD2 matches 7 bases. The germline V gene encodes CDR1 SEHNR and CDR2 FQNEAQ (reference sequence). CDR3 size: 17 residues. The junction had 18 bases not matched to a gene; V was cut back by 3 bases and J by 10 bases. For the CDR3, the DNA is TGTGCCAGCAGCTTGGGGTTGTCGGAGCGGGGTTCAGCCGAGCAGTTCTTC. The encoded protein is CASSLGLSERGSAEQFF.

This chain uses TRBV9 with TRBJ2-5; 7 bases align to TRBD1. The CDR3 sequence is 14 residues long. The germline V gene encodes CDR1 SGDLS and CDR2 YYNGEE. Trimming removed 4 bases from V and 11 bases from J; junction bases left unmatched: 14. The chain's CDR3 is CASSLGQTHNEQYF. The CDR3 bases are TGTGCCAGCAGCTTGGGACAGACTCACAATGAGCAGTACTTC.